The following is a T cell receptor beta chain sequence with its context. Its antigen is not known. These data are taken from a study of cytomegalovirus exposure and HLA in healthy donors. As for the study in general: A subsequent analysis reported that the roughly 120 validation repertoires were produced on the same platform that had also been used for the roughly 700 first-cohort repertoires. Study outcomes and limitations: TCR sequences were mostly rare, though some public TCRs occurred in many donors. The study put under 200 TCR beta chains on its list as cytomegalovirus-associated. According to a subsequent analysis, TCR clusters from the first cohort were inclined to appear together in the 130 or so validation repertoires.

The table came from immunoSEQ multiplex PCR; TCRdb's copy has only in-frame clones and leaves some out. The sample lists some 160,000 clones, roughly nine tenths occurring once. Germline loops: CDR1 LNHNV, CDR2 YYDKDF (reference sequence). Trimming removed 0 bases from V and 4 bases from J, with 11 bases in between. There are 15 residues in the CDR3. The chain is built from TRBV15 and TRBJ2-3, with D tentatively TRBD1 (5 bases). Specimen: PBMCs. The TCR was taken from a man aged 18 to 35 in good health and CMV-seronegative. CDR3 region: CATSREVGAADTQYF. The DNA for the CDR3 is TGTGCCACCAGCAGAGAGGTAGGGGCTGCAGATACGCAGTATTTT.